A single T cell receptor beta chain is shown here with its context. The data belong to a study of T cell clonotyping in hematopoietic cell transplantation. Time point of the sample: recipient sample about 28 days before transplant, after cytoreduction. The CDR3 runs 17 residues. V lost 0 bases and J lost 2; bases outside the gene matches: 7. The V gene's germline CDR1 is MGHRA and CDR2 YSYEKL. Sequenced by immunoSEQ multiplex PCR; TCRdb stores in-frame clones only, minus some. Altogether around 45,000 clones are present, around 83% being singletons, with the ten largest covering roughly 4.8%. The TCR comes from a man aged 55 to 70 with myelodysplastic syndrome. Some clones in this sample may be carry-over from other donors' samples. The V and J genes are TRBV4-1 and TRBJ2-5, with 9 bases lining up with TRBD2. The material sequenced was peripheral blood mononuclear cells, taken before stem cell transplant. CDR3 region: CASSQDRVAGVQETQYF. The CDR3 region has the DNA TGCGCCAGCAGCCAAGATAGGGTAGCGGGGGTACAAGAGACCCAGTACTTC.